The 5 T cell receptor beta chains in this list originate from one sample, sequenced in a study of shared clonotypes between healthy human individuals. CD8 cells regarded as naive lacked CD45RO, were positively chosen for CCR7, and omitted terminally differentiated effector memory CD45RA+ cells. Here immunoSEQ multiplex PCR was the method, and the copy in TCRdb shows in-frame clones only, minus some. Among some 2 million clones listed, roughly 95% were seen once. Sequencing used naive CD8+ T cells sorted from blood. Receptor source: a man younger than 30 in good health.

The chain joins TRBV9 to TRBJ1-2, with D tentatively TRBD1 (5 bases). In germline, CDR1 is SGDLS, CDR2 YYNGEE. V lost 4 bases and J lost 7, with 20 bases in between. CDR3 size: 15 residues. The CDR3 reads CASSTRDGAGFGYTF. CDR3 sequence (DNA): TGTGCCAGCAGCACTCGGGACGGAGCGGGGTTTGGCTACACCTTC.

CDR3 nucleotides: TGTGCCAGCAGTGAAGGTAAGGGGAGACCTTACAATCAGCCCCAGCATTTT. Its protein product is CASSEGKGRPYNQPQHF. The chain carries TRBV6-4 and TRBJ1-5; perhaps TRBD1 as D (5 bases). CDR1 is MRHNA and CDR2 is SNTAGT in the germline V gene. Trimming left V 3 bases short and J 3 bases short, with 18 bases between. The CDR3 sequence is 17 residues long.

The V call is TRBV5-1, the J call TRBJ2-1; 8 positions agree with TRBD2. The germline V gene encodes CDR1 SGHRS and CDR2 YFSETQ. Trimming removed 1 base from V and 6 bases from J; junction bases left unmatched: 6. This CDR3 has 15 amino acids. The DNA for the CDR3 is TGCGCCAGCAGCTTGCGGGAGGGCCCCGGCAATGAGCAGTTCTTC. It translates to CASSLREGPGNEQFF.

As to this clone: Other DNA sequences from this sample encode an identical CDR3 as well. The V call is TRBV6-5, the J call TRBJ2-7; D gene uncertain. With 0 bases removed from V and 4 bases from J, the gap between germline ends came to 7 bases. Germline V gives CDR1 MNHEY, CDR2 SVGAGI. This CDR3 is built from 13 residues. CDR3 residues: CASSYSGFYEQYF. CDR3 DNA: TGTGCCAGCAGTTACTCCGGCTTTTACGAGCAGTACTTC.

The DNA of the CDR3 is TGTGCCTGGAGTGAATTCAATCAGCCCCAGCATTTT. It encodes CAWSEFNQPQHF. The chain has TRBV30 and TRBJ1-5; D remains unclear. Looked up from germline, CDR1 is GTSNPN and CDR2 is SVGIG (reference sequence). The CDR3 runs to 12 residues. Trimming took off 1 base at V and 3 bases at J, with 4 bases between the two ends.